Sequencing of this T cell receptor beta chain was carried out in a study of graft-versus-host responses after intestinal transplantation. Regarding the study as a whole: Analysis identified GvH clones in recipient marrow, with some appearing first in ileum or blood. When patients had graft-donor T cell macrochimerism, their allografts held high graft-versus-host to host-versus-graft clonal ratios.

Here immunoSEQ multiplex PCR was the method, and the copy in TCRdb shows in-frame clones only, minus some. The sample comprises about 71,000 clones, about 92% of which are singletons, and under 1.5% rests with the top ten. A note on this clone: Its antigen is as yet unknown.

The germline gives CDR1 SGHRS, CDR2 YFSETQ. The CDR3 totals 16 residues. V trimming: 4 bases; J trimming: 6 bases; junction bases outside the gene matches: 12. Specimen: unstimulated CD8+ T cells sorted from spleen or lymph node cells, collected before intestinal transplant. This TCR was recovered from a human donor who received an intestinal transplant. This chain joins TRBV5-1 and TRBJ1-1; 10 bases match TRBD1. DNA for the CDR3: TGCGCCAGCAGCCTCCCCGGGACAGGGGACTTCGCTGAAGCTTTCTTT. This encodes CASSLPGTGDFAEAFF.